Listed here are 4 T cell receptor beta chains from one sample, sequenced in a study of shared clonotypes between healthy human individuals. Sequenced by immunoSEQ multiplex PCR; TCRdb stores in-frame clones only, minus some. The sample includes 2.5 million or so clones, about 92% of them seen just once. The sequencing input was naive CD4+ T cells sorted from blood. The subset denotes: CD45RA+ positively selected. Receptors were obtained from a man between 18 and 29 years old in good health.

V usage is TRBV30 and J usage is TRBJ1-6; D is unresolved. V shed 2 bases and J shed 7 bases, with 9 bases lying between them. The CDR3 length is 13 residues. Germline lookup yields CDR1 GTSNPN and CDR2 SVGIG (reference sequence). The CDR3 protein is CAWSRAGNSPLHF. Written as DNA, the CDR3 is TGTGCCTGGAGTAGGGCGGGCAATTCACCCCTCCACTTT.

This chain connects TRBV19 to TRBJ1-3, with no clear D. The CDR3 has 18 residues. With 2 bases removed from V and 4 bases from J, the gap between germline ends came to 21 bases. CDR1 is LNHDA and CDR2 is SQIVND in the germline V gene (reference sequence). CDR3 region: CASSITSSPWGSGNTIYF. The CDR3 coding sequence is TGTGCCAGTAGTATAACTTCGTCTCCCTGGGGATCAGGAAACACCATATATTTT.

The V call is TRBV7-2, the J call TRBJ2-7; possible D gene TRBD1, 6 bases. The CDR3 extends over 13 amino acids. The V end lost 2 bases, the J end lost 4 bases, and 9 bases lay between the germline ends. Germline assignment: CDR1 SGHTA and CDR2 FQGNSA. CDR3 DNA sequence: TGTGCCAGCAGCTTATGGGGACAATACGAGCAGTACTTC. Its protein product is CASSLWGQYEQYF.

Comment on this clone: A junction end diverges from the germline sequence, so it may reflect a read error. The chain joins TRBV6-1 to TRBJ2-7, with D possibly TRBD2 on 5 matching bases. CDR1 is MNHNS and CDR2 is SASEGT in the germline V gene. The CDR3 covers 15 residues. CDR3 loop: CASSATIPYPTYRDF. CDR3 nucleotides: TGTGCCAGCAGTGCGACTATCCCCTACCCTACGTACCGGGACTTC.